The clone carrying this T cell receptor (beta chain) was picked up many times. The CDR3 has 14 residues. Between the trimmed V and J ends, which lost 2 bases and 1 base, there was a span of 8 bases. Per the germline V gene, CDR1 is SGHVS and CDR2 is FQNEAQ. The record originates from a study of neurological immune-mediated disorders. One entry per CDR3 protein, called by TCRdb with MiXCR from the 5' RACE reads. The table records 20,000 to 25,000 distinct CDR3 sequences, about 6% of them present only once. Sorted libraries came from around 990,000 CD4+ or CD8+ T cells. The sequence derives from a man younger than 35 in good health. The sequenced sample was CD8+ T cells from blood. This chain links TRBV7-8 with TRBJ1-1; D call uncertain. This CDR3 reads CASSLFGANTEAFF. CDR3 DNA: TGTGCCAGCAGCTTATTTGGAGCGAACACTGAAGCTTTCTTT.